This T cell receptor (beta chain) was identified during a study of blood T cell repertoires in COVID-19 (TCRdb year 2020). Looking at the study overall: Collaborator samples came from the United States, Italy and Spain and covered acute and convalescent phases of COVID-19. The prospective study material was composed of cDNA or gDNA derived from T cells, B-cell-depleted T cells, or PBMCs. Subjects who had been exposed to COVID-19, were actively infected with it, or had recovered from it provided the deeply sampled blood TCRbeta repertoires that made up the dataset. A freely available public database, intended as a resource for researchers studying the immune response to SARS-CoV-2, is where the repertoires were released. The samples were drawn from the first 160 participants of the ongoing ImmuneRACE study and from 1,254 subjects provided by 6 global collaborators. Sample metadata almost always included a de-identified subject ID, COVID-19 status, age in years and sex. Where available, HLA class I and class II types were obtained from metadata supplied by the sample provider rather than from assay-based typing.

The investigation overall reported the following: The quantity of clinical and demographic metadata differed by source and by participant and was supplied without curation.

Worth noting for this clone: Its target antigen remains unknown. No qualities accompany the bases; no much larger clone lies one base away.

TCRbeta CDR3 regions were amplified from genomic DNA by means of the immunoSEQ Assay, a bias-controlled multiplex PCR. As for how the authors treated the data: Within the assay, amplification of reference gene primers was used to estimate how many nucleated cells each sample contained. Sequence reads were collapsed and filtered to measure the absolute abundance of every unique TCRbeta CDR3 rearrangement. For each sample, productive Simpson clonality was calculated as the square root of Simpson's diversity index across productive rearrangements. In its TCRdb copy, this immuneACCESS table keeps in-frame sequences only and misses some clones. Where compared with another copy, unresolved V genes explain less than half of these, and the others have no known cause. Clone size and V and J calls were adopted from that table, with D and trimming inferred from the DNA. This sample comprises a few hundred thousand clones, around nine tenths of them detected only once. Approximately 1.5% of the sample is held by the ten biggest clonotypes.

As encoded in the germline V gene, CDR1 is MGHDK while CDR2 is SYGVNS. V is trimmed back by 4 bases and J by 3 bases, and the junction contains 4 bases that no gene match accounts for. Spanning cysteine to phenylalanine, the CDR3 consists of 15 amino acids. The entry retains the CDR3 DNA only, 45 bases that are in frame from base 1. Enrolling through a virtual design, the prospective study's participants ranged in age from roughly 18 to 89 years and lived across 24 United States geographic areas. To assign participants to cohorts, the prospective study relied on clinical history that participants themselves reported in a screening survey and a study questionnaire. Exposed participants had been in contact with someone with a PCR-confirmed or clinician-diagnosed COVID-19 case within 2 weeks of study entry. Mobile phlebotomists in the prospective study collected whole blood, serum and a nasopharyngeal or oropharyngeal swab from every participant. Additional blood draws and questionnaires over a 2-month period could optionally be provided by prospective study participants. Blood samples from the prospective study were shipped frozen or at room temperature prior to DNA extraction.

This TCR derives from a woman younger than 35 who had been exposed to COVID-19. The sequenced sample consisted of PBMCs or T cells enriched from blood (not recorded which). The sequence links TRBV25-1 to TRBJ2-3, with 10 bases aligning to TRBD2. The CDR3 region: CASSVSGGTTDTQYF. The nucleotide sequence is given as TGTGCCAGCAGTGTTAGCGGGGGGACGACAGATACGCAGTATTTT.